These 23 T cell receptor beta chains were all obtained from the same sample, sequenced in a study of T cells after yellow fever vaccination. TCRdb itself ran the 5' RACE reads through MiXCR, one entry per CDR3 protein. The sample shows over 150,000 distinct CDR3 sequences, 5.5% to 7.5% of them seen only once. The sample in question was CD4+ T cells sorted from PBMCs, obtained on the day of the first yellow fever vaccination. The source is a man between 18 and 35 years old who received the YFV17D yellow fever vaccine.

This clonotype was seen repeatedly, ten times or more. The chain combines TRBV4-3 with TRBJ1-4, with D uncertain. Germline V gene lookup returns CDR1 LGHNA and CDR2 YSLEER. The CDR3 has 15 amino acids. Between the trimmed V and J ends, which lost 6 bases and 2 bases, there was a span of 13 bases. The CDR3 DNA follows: TGCGCCAGCAGTAGTACATTGGTTACTAATGAAAAACTGTTTTTT. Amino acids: CASSSTLVTNEKLFF.

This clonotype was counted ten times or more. The CDR3 here is CASSAGRGETQYF. The CDR3 nucleotides are TGTGCCAGCAGCGCGGGTCGAGGAGAGACCCAGTACTTC. The V call is TRBV12-3 or TRBV12-4, the J call TRBJ2-5, with a tentative D call TRBD2 (5 bases). This CDR3 is 13 amino acids long. The V end was cut by 6 bases, the J end by 4 bases, with 12 bases between.

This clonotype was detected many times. CDR3 nucleotides: TGCAGTGCTAGAGACAGGCTGAACACTGAAGCTTTCTTT. Its protein is CSARDRLNTEAFF. The chain carries TRBV20-1 and TRBJ1-1, with D unclear. V was trimmed by 0 bases and J by 0 bases, leaving 5 bases between them. Germline CDR1 reads DFQATT; CDR2 reads SNEGSKA (reference sequence). CDR3 length: 13 residues.

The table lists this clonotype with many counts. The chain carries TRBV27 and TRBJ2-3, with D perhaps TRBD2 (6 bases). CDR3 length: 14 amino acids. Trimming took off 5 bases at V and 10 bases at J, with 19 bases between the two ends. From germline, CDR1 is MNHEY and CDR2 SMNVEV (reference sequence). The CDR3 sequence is CASSEGLASGSQYF. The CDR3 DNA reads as TGTGCCAGCAGTGAGGGACTGGCCTCCGGATCGCAGTATTTT.

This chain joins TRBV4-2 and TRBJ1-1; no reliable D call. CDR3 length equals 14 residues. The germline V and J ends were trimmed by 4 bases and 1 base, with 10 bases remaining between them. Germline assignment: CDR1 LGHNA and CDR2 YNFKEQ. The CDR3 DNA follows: TGTGCCAGCAGCCCCTTGGGAAAGAACACTGAAGCTTTCTTT. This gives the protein CASSPLGKNTEAFF.

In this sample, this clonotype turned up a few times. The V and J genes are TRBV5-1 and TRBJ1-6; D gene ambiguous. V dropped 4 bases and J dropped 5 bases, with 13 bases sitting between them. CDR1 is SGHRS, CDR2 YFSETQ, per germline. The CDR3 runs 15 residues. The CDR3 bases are TGCGCCAGCAGCCTGGACTCCCCGGATAATTCACCCCTCCACTTT. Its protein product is CASSLDSPDNSPLHF.

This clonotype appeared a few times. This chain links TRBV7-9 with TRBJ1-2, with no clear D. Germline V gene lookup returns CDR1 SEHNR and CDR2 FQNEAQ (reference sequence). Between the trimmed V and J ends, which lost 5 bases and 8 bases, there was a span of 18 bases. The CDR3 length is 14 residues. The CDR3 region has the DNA TGTGCCAGCAGCCCCGCAGGCCCCGGGCCCGGCTACACCTTC. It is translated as CASSPAGPGPGYTF. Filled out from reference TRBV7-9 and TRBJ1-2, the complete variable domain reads DTGVSQNPRHKITKRGQNVTFRCDPISEHNRLYWYRQTLGQGPEFLTYFQNEAQLEKSRLLSDRFSAERPKGSFSTLEIQRTEQGDSAMYLCASSPAGPGPGYTFGSGTRLTVV.

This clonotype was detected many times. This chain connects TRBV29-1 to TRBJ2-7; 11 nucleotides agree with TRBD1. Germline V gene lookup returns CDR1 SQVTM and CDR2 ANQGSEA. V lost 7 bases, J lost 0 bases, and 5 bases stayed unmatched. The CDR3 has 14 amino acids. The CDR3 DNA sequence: TGCAGCGCCAGGACAGGGGGCAGCTCCTACGAGCAGTACTTC. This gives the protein CSARTGGSSYEQYF.

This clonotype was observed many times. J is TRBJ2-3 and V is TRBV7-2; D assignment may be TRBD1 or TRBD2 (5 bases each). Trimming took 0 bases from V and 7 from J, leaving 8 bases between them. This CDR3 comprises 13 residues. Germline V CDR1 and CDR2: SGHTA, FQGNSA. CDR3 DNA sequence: TGTGCCAGCAGCTTAGCGGGGGAGAATACGCAGTATTTT. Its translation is CASSLAGENTQYF.

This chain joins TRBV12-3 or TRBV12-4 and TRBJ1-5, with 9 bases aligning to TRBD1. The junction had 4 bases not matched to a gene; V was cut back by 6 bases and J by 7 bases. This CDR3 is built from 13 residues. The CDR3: CASRRTGEQPQHF. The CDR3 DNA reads TGTGCCAGCAGACGGACAGGGGAGCAGCCCCAGCATTTT.

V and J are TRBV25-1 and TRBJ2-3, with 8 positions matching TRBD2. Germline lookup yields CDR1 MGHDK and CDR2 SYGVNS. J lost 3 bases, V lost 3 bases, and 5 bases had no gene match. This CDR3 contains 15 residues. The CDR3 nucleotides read TGTGCCAGCAGTGAGCCCGGGACTAGGACAGATACGCAGTATTTT. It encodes CASSEPGTRTDTQYF.

The CDR3 loop reads CASSQEWGLNIQYF. DNA of the CDR3: TGCGCCAGCAGCCAAGAGTGGGGTTTGAACATTCAGTACTTC. V is TRBV4-1 and J is TRBJ2-4; D remains unclear. The CDR3 runs 14 residues. CDR1 is MGHRA, CDR2 YSYEKL, per germline. V was trimmed by 0 bases and J by 7 bases, leaving 10 bases between them.

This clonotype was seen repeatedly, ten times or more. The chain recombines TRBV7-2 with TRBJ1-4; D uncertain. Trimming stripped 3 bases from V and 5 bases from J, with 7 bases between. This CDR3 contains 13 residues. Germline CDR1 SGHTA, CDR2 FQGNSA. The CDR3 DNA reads TGTGCCAGCAGCTTGGGTCCCAATGAAAAACTGTTTTTT. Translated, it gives CASSLGPNEKLFF.

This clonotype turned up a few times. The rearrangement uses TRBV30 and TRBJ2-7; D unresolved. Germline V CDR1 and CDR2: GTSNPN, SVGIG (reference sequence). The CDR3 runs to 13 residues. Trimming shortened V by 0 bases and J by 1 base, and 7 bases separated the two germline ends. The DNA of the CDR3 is TGTGCCTGGAGTGTTAAGGTTTCCTACGAGCAGTACTTC. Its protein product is CAWSVKVSYEQYF.

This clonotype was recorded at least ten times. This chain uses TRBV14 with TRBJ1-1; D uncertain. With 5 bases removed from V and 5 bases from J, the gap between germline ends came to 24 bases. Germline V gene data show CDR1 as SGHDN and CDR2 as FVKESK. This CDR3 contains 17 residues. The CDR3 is CASSKGRPPPARTEAFF. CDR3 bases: TGTGCCAGCAGCAAGGGCAGGCCCCCACCCGCGCGAACTGAAGCTTTCTTT.

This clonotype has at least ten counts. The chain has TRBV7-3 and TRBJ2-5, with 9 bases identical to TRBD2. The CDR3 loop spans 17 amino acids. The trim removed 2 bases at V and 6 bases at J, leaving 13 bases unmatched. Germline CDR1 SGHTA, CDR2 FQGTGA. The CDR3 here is CASSLSPASSGGKTQYF. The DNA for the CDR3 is TGTGCCAGCAGCTTATCCCCCGCCAGTAGCGGGGGAAAGACCCAGTACTTC.

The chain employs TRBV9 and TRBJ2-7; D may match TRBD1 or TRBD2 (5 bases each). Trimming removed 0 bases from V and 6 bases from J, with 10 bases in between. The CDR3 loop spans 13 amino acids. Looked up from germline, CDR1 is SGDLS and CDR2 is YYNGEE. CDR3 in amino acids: CASSVVSGAEQYF. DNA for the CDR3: TGTGCCAGCAGCGTAGTTTCCGGGGCCGAGCAGTACTTC.

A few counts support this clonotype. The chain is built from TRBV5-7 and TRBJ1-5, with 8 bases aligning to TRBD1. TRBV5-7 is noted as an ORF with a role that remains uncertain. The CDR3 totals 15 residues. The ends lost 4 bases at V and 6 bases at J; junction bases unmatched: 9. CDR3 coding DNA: TGTGCCAGCAGCCGGGGGGGGACAGGCATTCAGCCCCAGCATTTT. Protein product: CASSRGGTGIQPQHF.

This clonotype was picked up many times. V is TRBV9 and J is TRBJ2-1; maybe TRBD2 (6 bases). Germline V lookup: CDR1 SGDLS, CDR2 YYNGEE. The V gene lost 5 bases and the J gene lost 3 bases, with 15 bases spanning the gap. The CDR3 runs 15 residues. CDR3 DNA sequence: TGTGCCAGCAGTCCCTGGCGGGGAAACTACAATGAGCAGTTCTTC. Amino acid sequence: CASSPWRGNYNEQFF. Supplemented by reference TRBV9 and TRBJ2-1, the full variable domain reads DSGVTQTPKHLITATGQRVTLRCSPRSGDLSVYWYQQSLDQGLQFLIQYYNGEERAKGNILERFSAQQFPDLHSELNLSSLELGDSALYFCASSPWRGNYNEQFFGPGTRLTVL.

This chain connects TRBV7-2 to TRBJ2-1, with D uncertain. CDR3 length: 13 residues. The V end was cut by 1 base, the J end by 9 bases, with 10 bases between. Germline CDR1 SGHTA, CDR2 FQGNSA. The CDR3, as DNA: TGTGCCAGCAGCTTAGAGACCGACGGTGAGCAGTTCTTC. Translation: CASSLETDGEQFF. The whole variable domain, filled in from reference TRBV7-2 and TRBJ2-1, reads GAGVSQSPSNKVTEKGKDVELRCDPISGHTALYWYRQSLGQGLEFLIYFQGNSAPDKSGLPSDRFSAERTGGSVSTLTIQRTQQEDSAVYLCASSLETDGEQFFGPGTRLTVL.

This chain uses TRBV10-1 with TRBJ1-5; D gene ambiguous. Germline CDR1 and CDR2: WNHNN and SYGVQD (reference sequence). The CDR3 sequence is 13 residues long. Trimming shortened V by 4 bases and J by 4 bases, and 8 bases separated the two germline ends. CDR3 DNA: TGCGCCAGCAGTGGGGGTTGGAATCAGCCCCAGCATTTT. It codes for CASSGGWNQPQHF.

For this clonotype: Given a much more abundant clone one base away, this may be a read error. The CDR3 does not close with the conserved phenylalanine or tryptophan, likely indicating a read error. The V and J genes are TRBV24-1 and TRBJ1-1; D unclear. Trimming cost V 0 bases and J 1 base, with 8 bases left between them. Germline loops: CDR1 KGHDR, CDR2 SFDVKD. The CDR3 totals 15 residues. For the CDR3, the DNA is TGTGCCACCAGTGATTTGGGGGAGGAGAACACTGAAGCTTTCTAT. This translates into CATSDLGEENTEAFY.

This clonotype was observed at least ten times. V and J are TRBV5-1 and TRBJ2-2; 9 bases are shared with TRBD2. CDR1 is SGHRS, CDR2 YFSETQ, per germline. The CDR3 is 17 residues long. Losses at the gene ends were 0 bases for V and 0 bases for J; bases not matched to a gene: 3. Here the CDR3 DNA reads TGCGCCAGCAGCTTGGGTAGCGGGGGCCCGAACACCGGGGAGCTGTTTTTT. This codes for CASSLGSGGPNTGELFF.